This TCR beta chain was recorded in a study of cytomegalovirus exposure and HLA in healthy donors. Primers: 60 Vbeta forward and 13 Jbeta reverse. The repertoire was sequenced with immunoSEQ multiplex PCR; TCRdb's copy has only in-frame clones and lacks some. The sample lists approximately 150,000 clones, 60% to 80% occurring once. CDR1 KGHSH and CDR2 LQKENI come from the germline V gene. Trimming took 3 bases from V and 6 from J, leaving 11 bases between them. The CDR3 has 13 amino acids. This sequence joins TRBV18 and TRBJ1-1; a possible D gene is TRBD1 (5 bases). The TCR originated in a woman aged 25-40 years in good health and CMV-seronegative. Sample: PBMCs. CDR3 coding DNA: TGTGCCAGCTCACCTGGCCGGGGGGCTGAAGCTTTCTTT. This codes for CASSPGRGAEAFF.